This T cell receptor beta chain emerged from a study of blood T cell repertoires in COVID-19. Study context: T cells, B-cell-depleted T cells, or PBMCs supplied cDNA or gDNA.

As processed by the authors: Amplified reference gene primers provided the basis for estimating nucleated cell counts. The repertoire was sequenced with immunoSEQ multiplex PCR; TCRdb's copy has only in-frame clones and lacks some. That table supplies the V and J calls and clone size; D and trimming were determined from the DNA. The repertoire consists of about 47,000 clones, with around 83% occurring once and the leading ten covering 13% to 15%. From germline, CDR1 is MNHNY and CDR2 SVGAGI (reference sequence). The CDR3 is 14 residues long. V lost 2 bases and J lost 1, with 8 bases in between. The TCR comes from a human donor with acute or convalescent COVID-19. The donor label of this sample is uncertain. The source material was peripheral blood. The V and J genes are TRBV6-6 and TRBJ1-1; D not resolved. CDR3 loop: CASSYAEQNTEAFF. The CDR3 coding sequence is TGTGCCAGCAGTTACGCTGAACAGAACACTGAAGCTTTCTTT.